This T cell receptor beta chain was obtained from a study of blood T cell repertoires in COVID-19. Turning to the study itself: From the United States, Italy and Spain came samples of acute and convalescent COVID-19. The cDNA or gDNA used as material had been derived from T cells, B-cell-depleted T cells, or PBMCs.

Authors' data handling: Nucleated cell number was recorded as an estimate derived from reference gene primer amplification. Assay: immunoSEQ multiplex PCR; the TCRdb copy retains only in-frame clones and omits some. V and J calls and clone size are copied from that table; D and trimming were computed from the DNA. The sample yields about 150,000 clones, approximately 85% seen once. The CDR3 runs 12 residues. V was clipped by 4 bases and J by 2 bases, with 6 bases between them. Germline assignment: CDR1 SGHRS and CDR2 YFSETQ. The source of this sequence is a woman aged 55-69 years with COVID-19, enrolled during active disease. The source material was peripheral blood. V gene TRBV5-1 combines with J gene TRBJ2-5; no firm D call. The CDR3 coding sequence is TGCGCCAGCAGCCTATTTCAAGAGACCCAGTACTTC. Translated: CASSLFQETQYF.